This TCR beta chain was captured in a study of CD8 T cells in ankylosing spondylitis. Quantitative molecular-barcoded 5'-RACE generated the TCR beta libraries. MiXCR was run by TCRdb on the 5' RACE reads, yielding one entry per CDR3 protein. The repertoire holds about 460,000 distinct CDR3 sequences, about 5% seen once, with roughly 3.5% in the top ten. The J segment lost 8 bases and the V segment lost 2 bases, leaving 8 bases of the junction unmatched. The CDR3 totals 15 residues. The germline V gene has CDR1 SGHTA and CDR2 FQGNSA. This clonotype showed up many times. Its matching antigen is unknown. Study findings and constraints: Among TCR beta sequences, a motif of roughly 8 highly homologous variants appeared characteristic of ankylosing spondylitis blood. Disease-linked clones were reportedly significantly enriched in matched ankylosing spondylitis synovial fluid. Reactive arthritis synovial fluid and blood previously showed some of these motif variants.

The chain is built from TRBV7-2 and TRBJ2-1, with 8 bases fitting TRBD2. The receptor was derived from a male donor with ankylosing spondylitis. Sequenced: blood, either unsorted or a sorted T cell fraction (not recorded which). CDR3 nucleotide sequence: TGTGCCAGCAGCTTAAATCGGGGGGGGAGGTATGAGCAGTTCTTC. Its translation is CASSLNRGGRYEQFF.